This TCR beta chain was sequenced in a study of T cell clusters in autoimmune cytopenias. At the level of the study: The median distinct TRB clonotype count was under 3,000 per sample, from a median 51,575 reads.

This clonotype registers medium-sized by frequency. Germline lookup yields CDR1 MNHNS and CDR2 SASEGT. This CDR3 has 15 amino acids. Some 34,000 genome equivalents of blood DNA were amplified for TRB. TRB rearrangements were amplified by touch-down multiplex PCR with mixed TRB-A/B primers. TCRdb reprocessed the multiplex PCR reads and reports one entry per CDR3 protein, with no DNA. Its listing shows under 8,000 distinct CDR3 sequences. A further study also used this sample, focusing on T cell repertoires in aging, cancer and after chemotherapy. That study reports: The full dataset contained approximately 9.6 million TCR reads. In each cancer cohort, median generation probability increased across chemotherapy, suggesting thymic output rebounded.

V and J are TRBV6-1 and TRBJ2-2; lacking DNA, the TRBD2 call made by TCRdb goes unchecked. This receptor was identified in a human donor in good health. Sequenced material: peripheral blood. Here the CDR3 reads CASIVRGTNTGELFF.